Each of the 27 T cell receptor beta chains below was sequenced from the same sample in a study of blood T cell repertoires in COVID-19. The method was immunoSEQ multiplex PCR; TCRdb's version includes in-frame clones alone and lacks a portion of them. The table lists 150,000 to 250,000 clones, about 85% of them singletons. Sequenced sample: PBMCs or T cells enriched from blood (not recorded which). The receptors were sampled from a woman in her twenties or thirties who had recovered from COVID-19.

The CDR3 spells CASRLPVSSGNTIYF. The CDR3, as DNA: TGTGCCAGCAGGCTCCCGGTTAGCTCTGGAAACACCATATATTTT. The chain employs TRBV28 and TRBJ1-3; no reliable D call. The CDR3 spans 15 residues. CDR1 and CDR2 from the germline V gene are MDHEN and SYDVKM. V lost 6 bases and J 0 bases, leaving 12 bases between the germline ends.

The chain links TRBV9 to TRBJ1-1; 11 bases align to TRBD1. Trimming took 3 bases from V and 8 from J; bases not matched to a gene: 6. The CDR3 has 14 amino acids. CDR1 SGDLS and CDR2 YYNGEE come from the germline V gene. The CDR3 bases are TGTGCCAGCAGCGCGGGACAGGGGGGACGAGAAGCTTTCTTT. Protein: CASSAGQGGREAFF.

This clone was observed once. This chain connects TRBV11-2 to TRBJ2-4, with 8 bases matching TRBD2. Germline V CDR1 and CDR2: SGHAT, FQNNGV. The trim removed 0 bases at V and 7 bases at J, leaving 5 bases unmatched. CDR3 length equals 15 residues. Here the CDR3 reads CASSLEPAGDNIQYF. The CDR3 DNA reads TGTGCCAGCAGCTTAGAGCCAGCGGGAGATAACATTCAGTACTTC.

The chain couples TRBV25-1 to TRBJ2-7, with 11 bases lining up with TRBD2. CDR1 and CDR2 (germline): MGHDK, SYGVNS. V was pared by 4 bases and J by 7 bases, with 15 bases of the junction left unmatched. The CDR3 sequence is 17 residues long. The CDR3 reads CASSGEGRTSGSGEQYF. Written as DNA, the CDR3 is TGTGCCAGCAGTGGCGAAGGAAGAACTAGCGGGAGTGGAGAGCAGTACTTC.

This clone was detected once. The chain uses TRBV7-9 and TRBJ2-7; a weak D match, TRBD1 (5 bases). The CDR3 is made up of 12 amino acids. CDR1 is SEHNR and CDR2 is FQNEAQ in the germline V gene (reference sequence). The V gene lost 5 bases and the J gene lost 3 bases, with 8 bases spanning the gap. The DNA of the CDR3 is TGTGCCAGCAGCAGACAGAGCTACGAGCAGTACTTC. Amino acid sequence: CASSRQSYEQYF.

This clone was seen just once. The chain employs TRBV19 and TRBJ1-6, with TRBD1 identical over 8 bases. This CDR3 is built from 15 residues. With 5 bases clipped from V and 5 bases from J, the junction kept 5 bases outside the gene matches. Germline V gene sequence: CDR1 LNHDA, CDR2 SQIVND (reference sequence). CDR3 in DNA: TGTGCCAGTAGTTTACAGGGGGGCAATAATTCACCCCTCCACTTT. It is translated as CASSLQGGNNSPLHF.

The V gene is TRBV19, the J gene TRBJ1-2; TRBD1 might be the D (5 bases). Germline assignment: CDR1 LNHDA and CDR2 SQIVND (reference sequence). The CDR3 extends over 14 amino acids. Between the trimmed V and J ends, which lost 1 base and 4 bases, there was a span of 10 bases. Written as DNA, the CDR3 is TGTGCCAGTAGTATAGGTCCGACAGCCTATGGCTACACCTTC. As protein: CASSIGPTAYGYTF.

The gene calls are TRBV5-5 and TRBJ2-7; TRBD1 agrees at 7 bases. The CDR3 is 14 residues long. From germline, CDR1 is SGHKS and CDR2 YYEKEE (reference sequence). The J segment lost 3 bases and the V segment lost 4 bases, leaving 7 bases of the junction unmatched. CDR3 loop: CASSGAGGVYEQYF. DNA of the CDR3: TGTGCCAGCAGCGGCGCAGGGGGTGTCTACGAGCAGTACTTC.

The gene calls are TRBV11-3 and TRBJ1-2; the match to TRBD1 covers 8 bases. Germline CDR1 and CDR2: SGHNT and YENEEA. Trimming cost V 5 bases and J 8 bases; bases outside gene matches: 4. This CDR3 contains 12 residues. For the CDR3, the DNA is TGTGCCAGCAGCCAAGACAGGGGCGGCTACACCTTC. Residues: CASSQDRGGYTF. Full variable domain (remainder filled in from reference TRBV11-3 and TRBJ1-2): EAGVVQSPRYKIIEKKQPVAFWCNPISGHNTLYWYLQNLGQGPELLIRYENEEAVDDSQLPKDRFSAERLKGVDSTLKIQPAELGDSAVYLCASSQDRGGYTFGSGTRLTVV.

CDR3 residues: CASSSRGSGRASGSYNEQFF. The CDR3 DNA is TGTGCCAGCAGCTCCCGGGGTAGCGGGAGGGCCAGTGGGTCCTACAATGAGCAGTTCTTC. This chain joins TRBV11-3 and TRBJ2-1, with TRBD2 identical over 11 bases. V shed 4 bases and J 1 base; nucleotides not matched to a gene: 15. Germline assignment: CDR1 SGHNT and CDR2 YENEEA. The CDR3 is made up of 20 amino acids.

The chain carries TRBV21-1 and TRBJ1-6; TRBD1 reflects the table's D call only, with no check against the DNA. TRBV21-1 is reported as a pseudogene. The CDR3 is 20 amino acids. CDR3 in amino acids: CASSKNVQGAVEAYNSPLHF. The DNA for the CDR3 is TGTGCCAGCAGCAAAAACGTACAGGGGGCCGTTGAGGCCTATAATTCACCCCTCCACTTT.

The J gene is TRBJ2-7, the V gene TRBV27; TRBD1 matches at 9 bases. The CDR3 is 16 residues long. The V segment lost 1 base and the J segment 4 bases; nucleotides outside the gene matches: 8. Germline lookup yields CDR1 MNHEY and CDR2 SMNVEV (reference sequence). The CDR3 region has the DNA TGTGCCAGCAGTTTATTCCCCGGGACAGGGAAGTACGAGCAGTACTTC. Residues: CASSLFPGTGKYEQYF.

The rearrangement uses TRBV12-5 and TRBJ1-5; D is perhaps TRBD1 (6 bases). CDR1 is LGHNT, CDR2 FRNRAP, per germline. V gave up 2 bases and J gave up 7 bases, with 12 bases separating them. The CDR3 length is 14 residues. This CDR3 reads CASGLTGFNQPQHF. The CDR3 region has the DNA TGTGCTAGTGGTTTGACAGGGTTTAACCAGCCCCAGCATTTT.

J is TRBJ2-7 and V is TRBV5-1; tentative D call: TRBD1 (5 bases). Germline loops: CDR1 SGHRS, CDR2 YFSETQ. The CDR3 extends over 17 amino acids. The V end lost 3 bases, the J end lost 2 bases, and 21 bases lay between the germline ends. CDR3 loop: CASSSLPGPLITYEQYF. The CDR3 region has the DNA TGCGCCAGCAGCTCGCTTCCAGGGCCTCTTATAACCTACGAGCAGTACTTC.

A note on this clone: A read error may produce the germline difference seen at one junction end. The sample holds other DNA sequences that translate to the same CDR3. V gene TRBV30 combines with J gene TRBJ2-7; the match to TRBD1 covers 9 bases. The CDR3 has 13 amino acids. In germline, CDR1 is GTSNPN, CDR2 SVGIG (reference sequence). The chain's CDR3 is CAWAGTGSSEQYF. DNA of the CDR3: TGTGCCTGGGCTGGGACAGGGTCCTCCGAGCAGTACTTC.

The chain links TRBV7-2 to TRBJ2-1; TRBD2 agrees at 11 bases. The germline V gene has CDR1 SGHTA and CDR2 FQGNSA. CDR3 length: 16 residues. Unmatched junction bases numbered 8, after V lost 5 bases and J lost 5 bases. Written as DNA, the CDR3 is TGTGCCAGCAGCGCTACTAGCGGGGGTTCGAACAATGAGCAGTTCTTC. It translates to CASSATSGGSNNEQFF.

The chain recombines TRBV6-5 with TRBJ2-1, with 7 bases lining up with TRBD2. CDR1 MNHEY and CDR2 SVGAGI come from the germline V gene. This CDR3 has 15 residues. With 5 bases clipped from V and 8 bases from J, the junction kept 12 bases outside the gene matches. CDR3 DNA: TGTGCCAGCAGTCCAAATGGCGGGAGTAGCGATGAGCAGTTCTTC. This gives the protein CASSPNGGSSDEQFF.

The V and J genes are TRBV5-4 and TRBJ2-5; 10 nucleotides agree with TRBD2. V trimming: 3 bases; J trimming: 3 bases; junction bases outside the gene matches: 2. The length of the CDR3 is 14 residues. Germline V lookup: CDR1 SGHNT, CDR2 YYREEE (reference sequence). The CDR3 reads CASSSLAGEETQYF. The CDR3 DNA is TGTGCCAGCAGCTCTCTAGCGGGGGAAGAGACCCAGTACTTC.

This chain links TRBV20-1 with TRBJ2-1; 10 bases fit TRBD1. Germline CDR1 and CDR2: DFQATT and SNEGSKA (reference sequence). Trimming cost V 3 bases and J 5 bases; bases outside gene matches: 1. This CDR3 region has 13 residues. The CDR3 DNA follows: TGCAGTGCTAGTGGACAGGGGGACAATGAGCAGTTCTTC. It yields the protein CSASGQGDNEQFF.

The genes are TRBV7-9 and TRBJ2-3; D is uncertain. Germline CDR1 and CDR2: SEHNR and FQNEAQ (reference sequence). The CDR3 is 14 amino acids. Trimming took 1 base from V and 0 from J, leaving 5 bases between them. Here the CDR3 DNA reads TGTGCCAGCAGCTTAGGTAGAAGCACAGATACGCAGTATTTT. This sequence encodes CASSLGRSTDTQYF.

The chain couples TRBV5-4 to TRBJ2-7; 8 bases match TRBD1. J lost 1 base, V lost 1 base, and 4 bases had no gene match. The CDR3 consists of 15 residues. Germline lookup yields CDR1 SGHNT and CDR2 YYREEE (reference sequence). The CDR3 region has the DNA TGTGCCAGCAGCTTGCTGGGGACAGGATCCTACGAGCAGTACTTC. Translating gives CASSLLGTGSYEQYF.

The rearrangement links TRBV9 to TRBJ2-2, with a tentative D call TRBD2 (6 bases). The CDR3 contains 16 residues. From germline, CDR1 is SGDLS and CDR2 YYNGEE. V was clipped by 4 bases and J by 2 bases, with 15 bases between them. This CDR3 is CASSPLEGANTGELFF. The CDR3 DNA reads as TGTGCCAGCAGCCCCCTGGAGGGAGCCAACACCGGGGAGCTGTTTTTT.

This clone was counted once. V and J are TRBV11-3 and TRBJ2-7; TRBD2 aligns across 8 bases. The CDR3 sequence is 15 residues long. Germline CDR1 is SGHNT and CDR2 is YENEEA. V lost 3 bases to trimming and J lost 3 bases; unmatched junction nucleotides: 7. The CDR3 sequence is CASSFRSGTGYEQYF. The CDR3 DNA follows: TGTGCCAGCAGCTTCCGTAGCGGGACCGGCTACGAGCAGTACTTC. The entire variable domain, with the rest obtained from reference TRBV11-3 and TRBJ2-7, is as follows: EAGVVQSPRYKIIEKKQPVAFWCNPISGHNTLYWYLQNLGQGPELLIRYENEEAVDDSQLPKDRFSAERLKGVDSTLKIQPAELGDSAVYLCASSFRSGTGYEQYFGPGTRLTVT.

The chain employs TRBV15 and TRBJ1-5; D perhaps matches TRBD1 (6 bases). Germline-derived CDR1 and CDR2 are LNHNV and YYDKDF (reference sequence). The V gene lost 1 base and the J gene lost 5 bases, with 15 bases spanning the gap. The length of the CDR3 is 16 residues. This CDR3 is CATSRGDMIIDQPQHF. For the CDR3, the DNA is TGTGCCACCAGCAGAGGGGACATGATCATCGATCAGCCCCAGCATTTT.

The gene calls are TRBV28 and TRBJ2-1, with 8 bases aligning to TRBD2. The CDR3 length is 15 residues. The trim removed 6 bases at V and 2 bases at J, leaving 6 bases unmatched. Germline-derived CDR1 and CDR2 are MDHEN and SYDVKM. The CDR3 DNA reads as TGTGCCAGCAGCCTAAAGGGACTAGCCTACAATGAGCAGTTCTTC. Protein product: CASSLKGLAYNEQFF.

This clone was counted only a few times. V and J are TRBV16 and TRBJ1-6, with a tentative D call TRBD1 (5 bases). Germline CDR1 is KGHSY and CDR2 is FQNENV. The CDR3 runs to 15 residues. V lost 0 bases to trimming and J lost 6 bases, with 9 bases between them. The CDR3 spells CASSQSGHPNSPLHF. The CDR3 DNA is TGTGCCAGCAGCCAATCTGGACACCCTAATTCACCCCTCCACTTT.

The chain joins TRBV9 to TRBJ1-4; weak D call: TRBD1 (5 bases). CDR1 is SGDLS, CDR2 YYNGEE, per germline. The CDR3 runs 15 residues. The V and J ends lost 0 bases and 7 bases respectively, with 13 bases between them. CDR3 in DNA: TGTGCCAGCAGCGTAGATGTGGGCGGGGGTGAAAAACTGTTTTTT. Translated, it gives CASSVDVGGGEKLFF.